This record covers a single T cell receptor (beta chain). TCRdb's copy holds only in-frame clones and misses some; the assay was immunoSEQ multiplex PCR. This sample has about 52,000 clones; approximately 94% occur once, and the top ten carry about 0.37%. These data are taken from a study of T cell changes during pregnancy in multiple sclerosis. V dropped 6 bases and J dropped 4; count of bases not matched to a gene: 7. The CDR3 contains 14 residues. CDR1 and CDR2 from the germline V gene are MNHEY and SMNVEV (reference sequence). The sequence derives from a female donor with multiple sclerosis, enrolled in a pregnancy study. The V gene is TRBV27, the J gene TRBJ2-3; 7 nucleotides agree with TRBD2. Sample: CD4+ T cells from peripheral blood mononuclear cells, taken before pregnancy. CDR3 protein: CASRAYREADTQYF. For the CDR3, the DNA is TGTGCCAGCAGGGCCTATCGGGAGGCAGATACGCAGTATTTT.